The 4 T cell receptor beta chains listed next were all sequenced from one sample in a study of CD4+ T cells in melanoma. Using immunoSEQ multiplex PCR, the repertoire was profiled, and TCRdb retains in-frame clones only, with some absent. The sample yields about 6,600 clones, 60% to 80% seen once. Material: cells from a culture (not recorded whether cultured in vitro). The origin of the receptors is a human donor with melanoma.

This sequence joins TRBV29-1 and TRBJ2-1; D is perhaps TRBD2 (6 bases). This CDR3 is built from 16 residues. Trimming took off 4 bases at V and 7 bases at J, with 23 bases between the two ends. Germline CDR1 SQVTM, CDR2 ANQGSEA. The CDR3 loop reads CSVAGTTTRIMNEQFF. The CDR3 region has the DNA TGCAGCGTTGCGGGAACCACGACTAGGATTATGAATGAGCAGTTCTTC.

This chain connects TRBV28 to TRBJ1-2, with TRBD1 as a possible D gene (6 bases). Germline CDR1 reads MDHEN; CDR2 reads SYDVKM. V lost 6 bases, J lost 7 bases, and 15 bases lay in between. The CDR3 length is 13 residues. CDR3 nucleotides: TGTGCCAGCAGCCAGACAGGCTATGTTGGCTACACCTTC. This sequence encodes CASSQTGYVGYTF.

This clone showed up just a few times. This chain connects TRBV7-2 to TRBJ2-1; 10 bases are a match to TRBD1. Trimming cost V 3 bases and J 7 bases; bases outside gene matches: 6. The CDR3 covers 15 residues. The germline gives CDR1 SGHTA, CDR2 FQGNSA. The CDR3 loop reads CASSLTRDRGNEQFF. For the CDR3, the DNA is TGTGCCAGCAGCTTGACCCGGGACAGGGGAAATGAGCAGTTCTTC.

This rearrangement joins TRBV15 to TRBJ1-4; no firm D call. The V end lost 5 bases, the J end lost 3 bases, and 16 bases lay between the germline ends. The CDR3 totals 16 residues. Germline CDR1 and CDR2: LNHNV and YYDKDF (reference sequence). The CDR3 region has the DNA TGTGCCACCAGCCTGACTGTTTTGAGTCCTAATGAAAAACTGTTTTTT. Its protein product is CATSLTVLSPNEKLFF.